This T cell receptor (beta chain) was obtained from a study of T cell responses to AZD1222 COVID-19 vaccine. Profiled with immunoSEQ multiplex PCR; TCRdb holds only in-frame clones, not every one. The table lists approximately 100,000 clones, 90% of them singletons, with approximately 8% in the top ten. As concerns this clone: The antigen remains undetermined.

Study conclusions and caveats: The study found vaccine-associated CD4 TCRs spanning spike, dominant at 160-218 and 743-854. Donors skewed white British and female; clonal diversity was possibly underestimated. Once two AZD1222 doses were given, Spike-specific TCR breadth and depth went up. Seropositivity was recorded at baseline in only a handful of AZD1222 recipients.

The clonotype comes from an adult who received the AZD1222 COVID-19 vaccine. Sequencing used peripheral blood, obtained 28 days after the second AZD1222 dose.

The CDR3 loop reads CASSTLSGGLYEQYF. Written as DNA, the CDR3 is TGTGCCAGCAGCACCCTCAGCGGGGGCCTCTACGAGCAGTACTTC. The J gene is TRBJ2-7, the V gene TRBV5-6; the match to TRBD2 covers 8 bases. The germline V gene has CDR1 SGHDT and CDR2 YYEEEE. With 4 bases clipped from V and 3 bases from J, the junction kept 9 bases outside the gene matches. The length of the CDR3 is 15 residues.